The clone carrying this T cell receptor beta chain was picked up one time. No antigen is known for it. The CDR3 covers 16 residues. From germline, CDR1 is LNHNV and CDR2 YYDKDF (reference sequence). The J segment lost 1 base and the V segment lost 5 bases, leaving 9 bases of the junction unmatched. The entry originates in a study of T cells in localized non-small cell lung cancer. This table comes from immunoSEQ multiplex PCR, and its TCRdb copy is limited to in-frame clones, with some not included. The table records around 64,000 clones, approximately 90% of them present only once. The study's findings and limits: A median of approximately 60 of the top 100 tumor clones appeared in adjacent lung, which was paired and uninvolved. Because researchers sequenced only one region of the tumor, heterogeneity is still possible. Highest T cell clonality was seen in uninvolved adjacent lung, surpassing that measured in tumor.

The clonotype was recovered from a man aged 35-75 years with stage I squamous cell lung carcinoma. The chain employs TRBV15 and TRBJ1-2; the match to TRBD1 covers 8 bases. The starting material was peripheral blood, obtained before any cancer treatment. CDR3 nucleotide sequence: TGTGCCACCAGCGCCCCGACAGGGGCCTTTAACTATGGCTACACCTTC. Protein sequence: CATSAPTGAFNYGYTF.